This T cell receptor beta chain was sequenced in a study of cytomegalovirus exposure and HLA in healthy donors (dated by TCRdb to between 2016 and 2019). Some background on the complete study: In an earlier analysis of several hundred of the donors, under 300 Gb of sequence data and just under 120 million unique TCR beta sequences from 150 million to 200 million T cells were reported. Of the 350 to 400 genotyped donors, about 80% fell in the genetic ancestry cluster associated with self-reported Caucasian donors. Typing coverage varied by locus: about 620-640 donors for A, B, C, DRB1 and DQB1; roughly 500 for DQA1; over 600 for DPA1; under 490 for DPB1. The study profiled the T cell repertoires of about 640 subjects by immunosequencing and related them to cytomegalovirus serostatus. Donor age, sex, ethnicity and CMV serostatus were compiled together with the repertoire data. Besides the first cohort of 500 to 700 subjects, a separate validation cohort made up of some 110 different subjects was used. Four or five DR-DQ haplotypes were handled as single units for association and clustering, since linkage in the cohort was strong. All discovery cohort repertoires had been generated using a single sequencing platform. Genome-wide SNP genotypes for about 65% of the 666 donors were used in a later genetic analysis, which treated that subset as a discovery cohort. Among under 450 genotyped donors of the cohort, an average of about 240,000 unique TCR beta nucleotide sequences were sequenced per donor, roughly 20% of them non-productive. An early release that covered approximately 600 HLA-typed donors contained about 300 gigabases of sequencing data and 70 million to 100 million unique TCR sequences. Class I and class II HLA loci were covered by the typing at four-digit resolution. An earlier analysis of 587 of the donors applied high-throughput TCR beta sequencing to assess whether each TCR beta V gene segment acted as functional or pseudogenic. To predict cytomegalovirus infection status, the study combined high-throughput TCR immunosequencing, statistical association of individual TCRs with disease status, and machine learning. In a later analysis, previously published TCR beta repertoires from some 640 donors were re-analyzed and high-resolution HLA genotyping was added so that TCR occurrence patterns could be studied. Rather than drawing on any new phenotypic data, the later analysis identified candidate immune exposures from TCR beta sequences and the way those sequences occurred across donors. The study aimed to test whether cataloging public T cell receptors could reveal signatures of past pathogen exposure.

Study-wide conclusions, independent of this receptor: Assigning TCR associations to individual alleles was difficult when HLA alleles, especially DR and DQ, strongly co-occurred. The cohort was sequenced for TCR beta chains only, and without alpha or paired-chain data the features that could be detected were limited. Roughly uniform sequencing depth across donors was assumed in presence/absence analyses, although this assumption may not hold. According to the authors, the approach could potentially be generalized to other disease states and immunological phenotypes. Broadly in line with IMGT annotations, most TCR beta V segments showed up in productive rearrangements about 90% or about 30% of the time in an earlier analysis of under 700 of the donors. A few of the identified cytomegalovirus-associated TCR beta chains were confirmed in vitro to be specific for cytomegalovirus antigens. A later analysis found that TCR association rates varied across HLA loci, with DRB1 alleles showing the most associated TCRs and HLA-C alleles the fewest. A later genetic analysis associated a missense DCLRE1C variant with V-gene and J-gene trimming of TCR beta chains, and an independent cohort replicated the association. Correlated functional status among segregating V segments might reflect linkage disequilibrium, but an unknown experimental factor could not be ruled out. The 87-base-pair reads could not distinguish some IMGT-functional V segments, including TRBV6-2 and TRBV6-3, so those segments were excluded. Cytomegalovirus status was reported to be diagnosed by the classifier with high specificity and sensitivity in both the original and validation cohorts. According to a later analysis, most CMV-associated TCR beta chains appeared to be HLA-restricted, and the HLA associations seemed to be driven largely by CMV exposure. A further reported finding was that TCR beta sequences accurately predicted the HLA-A and HLA-B alleles for most subjects in the first cohort. Immune exposure information for the cohort was limited to CMV serostatus. Because some donors lacked HLA typing at each locus, the association tests relied only on the typed subset. In a later analysis, HLA-associated TCR beta chains showed more clonal expansion and lower generation probabilities than non-associated chains that were equally common. Most TCR sequences were observed very rarely across donors, whereas some public TCRs were present in many individuals. Roughly 15 rarely observed V segments, including chromosome 9 orphons, were excluded from the earlier analysis of 550 to 700 of the donors because counts were too low. According to a later analysis, parvovirus B19, influenza, CMV and Epstein-Barr virus appeared linked to several top co-occurrence clusters. The study gave a list of some 150 TCR beta chains associated with cytomegalovirus. At a false discovery rate of 0.05, a later analysis linked 16,951 TCR beta sequences to specific HLA alleles. The sequencing pipeline was judged likely to have produced a cluster of highly shared sequence variants as a technical artifact. A later genetic analysis reported fewer N-insertions in productive TCRs among donors in an Asian-associated ancestry cluster than the approximately 700-donor mean.

Library method: the immunoSEQ multiplex PCR assay. For the multiplex PCR, a mixture combining 60 forward primers for TCR Vbeta segments and 13 reverse primers for TCR Jbeta segments was used. A multiplex PCR assay on genomic DNA amplified the CDR3 region of rearranged TCR beta genes. Amplified TCR beta libraries were sequenced as 87-base-pair reads on the Illumina HiSeq System. Per the original workflow: A later analysis counted 65 million to 90 million unique TCR beta chains across the 650 to 800 repertoires, and roughly 11 million of these chains were shared by at least two donors. Raw reads were error-corrected and collapsed into unique sequences by a nearest-neighbor algorithm in which closely related sequences were merged to remove PCR and sequencing errors. CDR3 sequences were aligned to IMGT reference sequences to assign V, D and J gene segments. For a sequence to be retained, a match of at least six nucleotides to both a V gene segment and a J gene segment was required. Rearrangements were classified as productive when the CDR3 lacked stop codons and remained in frame with V and J, and all other rearrangements were classified as non-productive. Following IMGT convention, CDR3 was defined as the stretch from the second conserved V-encoded cysteine up to the conserved J-encoded phenylalanine. The earlier analysis of some 550 of the donors excluded any sequence lacking an unambiguous match to a single V gene segment. An earlier analysis of almost 600 of the donors classified V segments as functional when productive rearrangements were above 56.7% and as segregating when the standard deviation between donors was above 5%. To diagnose cytomegalovirus status from the catalog of TCR beta chain sequences, a statistical classification framework was built. In a later analysis, TCR nucleotide sequences were compared against IMGT/GENE-DB human TR gene sequences so that V and J genes could be assigned. The TCRdist pipeline was used in a later analysis to assign CDR3 sequences and most-parsimonious VDJ recombination scenarios. A later analysis defined each TCR beta chain by its CDR3 amino acid sequence plus V-gene family, and excluded reads lacking a unique V-gene family. A later analysis removed 592 highly shared, low-generation-probability nucleotide sequences to deal with suspected cross-contamination and a sequencing artifact. In a later analysis, a clonal expansion index for each public chain was calculated from normalized within-repertoire ranks of inferred template counts. In a later analysis, generation probabilities were computed using a VDJ recombination model fitted to out-of-frame rearrangements, and the results were checked against IGoR. A later analysis scored TCR-TCR, TCR-HLA and TCR-CMV co-occurrence with hypergeometric tests, applying a repertoire-size bias correction to TCR pairs. False discovery rates were estimated in a later analysis by permuting HLA or CMV assignments 20 times. In a later analysis, co-occurring TCRs were grouped using DBSCAN, with TCRdist sequence similarity added in when clustering inside HLA-allele-positive subsets. For co-occurrence clustering, repertoires with fewer than 30,000 or more than 120,000 public chains were excluded, along with a handful of repertoires with anomalous nucleotide sharing. Sourced from immuneACCESS, this table was stored by TCRdb with only in-frame sequences that have V and J called. A share of the clones is absent; for the studies checked, an unresolved V gene accounts for under half, and the remainder has no known explanation. V, J and clone size are those of that table, while D and trimming were read from the DNA. The sample profile shows about 190,000 clones; roughly 73% of them were found once. The ten biggest clones cover 2% to 2.5% of the sample.

Regarding this clone: It has no known antigen specificity. Per-base qualities were not stored, and no clone one base away is much larger.

From cysteine to phenylalanine, the CDR3 is 15 amino acids long. Only the CDR3 region is kept as DNA, spanning 45 bases read in frame from base 1. Taken from the germline V gene, the CDR1 and CDR2 loops are KGHSH and LQKENI. The junction shows trimming of 2 bases on V and 1 base on J, and the gene matches do not reach 2 bases of it. The cohort consisted of 650 to 700 healthy bone marrow donors. At the time of sampling, all cohort members were nominally healthy, though unrecorded immune exposures were likely present. The donor was CMV seropositive and was included in the group of 300 or so seropositive cohort members. Each donor provided a peripheral blood sample, and peripheral blood mononuclear cells were used for TCR beta sequencing. The Qiagen DNeasy Blood Extraction Kit was used to extract genomic DNA from the blood cell samples.

The V and J segments used are TRBV18 and TRBJ2-1, with TRBD2 matching 7 junction bases. The sequence was collected from a woman aged 25 to 39 in good health and CMV-seropositive. The sample taken for sequencing was PBMCs. The DNA is TGTGCCAGCTCACCAAGCGGGGAATCCTACAATGAGCAGTTCTTC. Its protein reads: CASSPSGESYNEQFF.